These T cell receptor beta chains were read from a single sample in a study of technical replicates of blood from a few donors. The repertoire was sequenced with immunoSEQ multiplex PCR; TCRdb's copy has only in-frame clones and lacks some. The data contain about 57,000 clones, about 94% of them singletons. The sequenced sample was PBMCs. The receptors were gathered from a human donor in good health. Some clones in this sample may be carry-over from other donors' samples. Each CDR3 is given with its conserved first and last residue. D genes are given only for firm matches. Some rows mark clone size as missing; the rest say once, few, many or name a class of expanded clone.

v_gene,abundance,d_gene,j_gene,len,CDR3nt,CDR3aa
TRBV9,once,.,TRBJ1-4,15,TGTGCCAGCAGCGTACTCGACAGGACGGGTGAAAAACTGTTTTTT,CASSVLDRTGEKLFF
TRBV18,.,.,TRBJ1-1,12,TGTGCCAGCTCACCAGGACAGTCGGAAGCTTTCTTT,CASSPGQSEAFF
TRBV6-5,.,.,TRBJ2-1,13,TGTGCCAGCAGCCCCCCGGGGGTGAATGAGCAGTTCTTC,CASSPPGVNEQFF
TRBV10-3,.,TRBD2,TRBJ2-4,17,TGTGCCATCAGTGCGGGACTAGCGGGAGGGGACAAAAACATTCAGTACTTC,CAISAGLAGGDKNIQYF
TRBV11-2,.,.,TRBJ2-7,12,TGTGCCAGCAGCTTAGATTTCTCCGAGCAGTACTTC,CASSLDFSEQYF
TRBV4-1,once,.,TRBJ2-6,15,TGCGCCAGCAGCCACGGGTCCCAGGGGGCCAACGTCCTGACTTTC,CASSHGSQGANVLTF
TRBV5-1,.,.,TRBJ2-1,13,TGCGCCAGCAGCTTTGTGCCGGGACTTGAGCAGTTCTTC,CASSFVPGLEQFF
TRBV4-3,.,TRBD2,TRBJ2-3,13,TGCGCCAGCAGCCAGGGGGGGAGAGATACGCAGTATTTT,CASSQGGRDTQYF
TRBV14,.,.,TRBJ2-6,15,TGTGCCAGCAGCCTCACAGTCTCTGGGGCCAACGTCCTGACTTTC,CASSLTVSGANVLTF
TRBV2,.,.,TRBJ2-7,13,TGTGCCAGTGCTGTTGCGCGTAGCTACGAGCAGTACTTC,CASAVARSYEQYF